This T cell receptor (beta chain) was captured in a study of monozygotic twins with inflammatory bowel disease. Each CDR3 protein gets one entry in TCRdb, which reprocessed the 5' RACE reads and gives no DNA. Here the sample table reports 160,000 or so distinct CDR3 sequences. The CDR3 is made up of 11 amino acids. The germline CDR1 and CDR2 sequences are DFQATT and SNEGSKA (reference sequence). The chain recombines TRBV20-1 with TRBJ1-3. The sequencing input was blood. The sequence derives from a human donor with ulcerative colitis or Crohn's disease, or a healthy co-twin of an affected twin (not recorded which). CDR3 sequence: CSVGYGNTIYF.